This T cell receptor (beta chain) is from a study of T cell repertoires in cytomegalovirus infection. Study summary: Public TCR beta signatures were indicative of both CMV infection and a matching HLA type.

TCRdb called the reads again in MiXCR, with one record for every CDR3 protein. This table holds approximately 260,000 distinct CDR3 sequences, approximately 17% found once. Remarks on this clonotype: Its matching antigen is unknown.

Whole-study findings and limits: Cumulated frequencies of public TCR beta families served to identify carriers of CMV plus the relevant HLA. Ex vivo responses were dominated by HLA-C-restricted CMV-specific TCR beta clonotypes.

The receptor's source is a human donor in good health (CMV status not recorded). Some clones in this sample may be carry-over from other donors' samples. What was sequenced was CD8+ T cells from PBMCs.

The CDR3 reads CASQLGVTDTQYF. Written as DNA, the CDR3 is TGTGCCAGTCAACTGGGGGTCACAGATACGCAGTATTTT. This chain links TRBV19 with TRBJ2-3, with D perhaps given as TRBD1 or TRBD2 (5 bases each). The CDR3 totals 13 residues. The ends were cut back, 8 bases at V and 2 bases at J, with 11 bases in the middle. Germline V gives CDR1 LNHDA, CDR2 SQIVND (reference sequence).